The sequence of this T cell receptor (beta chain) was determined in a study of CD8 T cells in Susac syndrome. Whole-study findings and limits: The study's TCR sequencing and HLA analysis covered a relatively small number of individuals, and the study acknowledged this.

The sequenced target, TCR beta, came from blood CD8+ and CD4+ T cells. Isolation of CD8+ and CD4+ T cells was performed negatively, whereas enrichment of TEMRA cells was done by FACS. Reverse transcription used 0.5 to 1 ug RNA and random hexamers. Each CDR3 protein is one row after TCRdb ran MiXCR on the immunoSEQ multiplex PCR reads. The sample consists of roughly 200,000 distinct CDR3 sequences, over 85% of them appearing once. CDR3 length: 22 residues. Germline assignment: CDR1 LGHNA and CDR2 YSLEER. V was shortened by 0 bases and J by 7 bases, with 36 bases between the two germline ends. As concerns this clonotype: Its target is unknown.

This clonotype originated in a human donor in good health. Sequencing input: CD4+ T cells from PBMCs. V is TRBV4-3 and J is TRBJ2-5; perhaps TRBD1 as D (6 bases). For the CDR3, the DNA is TGCGCCAGCAGCCAAGATGTGAGCGACACGAGAACAGGGACACCTAAAGGGATGACCCAGTACTTC. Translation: CASSQDVSDTRTGTPKGMTQYF.